This T cell receptor beta chain is from a study of T cell repertoires in cytomegalovirus infection. General study points: HLA-C-restricted CMV clonotypes gave the most frequent clonotype in two of eight donors.

This clonotype was detected only a few times. The antigen is undetermined. Using its own MiXCR run on the reads, TCRdb lists one record per CDR3 protein. The data hold around 300,000 distinct CDR3 sequences, with 9.5% observed a single time. V lost 6 bases, J lost 4 bases, and 9 bases stayed unmatched. The CDR3 is made up of 15 amino acids. Germline loops: CDR1 MNHEY, CDR2 SMNVEV (reference sequence). The rearrangement uses TRBV27 and TRBJ2-5; TRBD1 matches at 9 bases. The receptor comes from a human donor in good health (CMV status not recorded). Some clones in this sample may be carry-over from other donors' samples. The sequencing input was PBMCs. CDR3 in amino acids: CASRRSGQGLETQYF. CDR3 DNA: TGTGCCAGCAGACGCTCGGGACAGGGTTTAGAGACCCAGTACTTC.